This T cell receptor beta chain originates from a study of blood T cell repertoires in COVID-19. The CDR3 is 12 amino acids. V lost 6 bases and J lost 0, with 5 bases in between. From germline, CDR1 is SGHRS and CDR2 YFSETQ. Generated by immunoSEQ multiplex PCR, the TCRdb table keeps only in-frame clones and is missing some. Seen here are about 240,000 clones, roughly 83% observed once, and the top ten hold about 9.5%. This clonotype originated in a woman at least 80 years old with acute or convalescent COVID-19. Sequencing input: peripheral blood. The genes are TRBV5-1 and TRBJ2-3; D is undetermined. Here the CDR3 reads CASKESTDTQYF. The CDR3 bases are TGCGCCAGCAAGGAGAGCACAGATACGCAGTATTTT.